This TCR beta chain was recorded in a study of T cells in tuberculosis (dated by TCRdb to the late 2010s). Broadly, across the study: In the study, CD1B tetramers and high-throughput TCR immunosequencing were combined to characterize T cells specific for the mycobacterial lipid antigen glucose monomycolate (GMM). In a South African clinical cohort, IGRA-negative adolescents, IGRA-positive adolescents with latent tuberculosis and adults with active tuberculosis were compared, with more than 8 people in each group. Active tuberculosis patient PBMC were archived before or within 7 days of starting standard anti-tuberculosis treatment.

Points on this clone: Its binding antigen is unknown. No quality values exist for individual bases; no much larger clone is one base distant.

The immunoSEQ multiplex PCR assay was used to generate TCR libraries, with TCR-beta and/or TCR-alpha/delta assays applied to each sample. Amplified TCR libraries were sequenced on the Illumina high-throughput platform. The authors' analysis ran thus. Clustering and dimensionality reduction were performed using pairwise TCRdist distances among GMM-specific receptors from ex vivo sorted or in vitro expanded T cells. The score assigned to each clinical repertoire was mean NN-distance, meaning the average TCRdist to the nearest 10% of tetramer-positive reference sequences. GEM TCR motif frequency was computed as the fraction of unique TCRs matching known GEM sequences by V/J usage and CDR3 length. Active tuberculosis was classified by linear discriminant analysis with leave-one-out cross-validation, implemented in scikit-learn. As stored in TCRdb, this immuneACCESS dataset retains in-frame rearrangements with V and J assigned. A fraction of the clones does not appear; measured against another copy, unresolved V genes explain less than half of the discrepancy, and the remainder lacks a known reason. V, J and clone size derive from that table, while D and trimming were established from the DNA sequence. This sample holds around 40,000 clones; roughly 95% were observed only once. Less than 5% of the sample is taken by the ten largest.

The investigation overall reported the following: Shorter CDR3-alpha lengths in active tuberculosis patients partly drove the smaller NN-distances, and the TCR-beta difference was not statistically significant. Which clinical samples got chosen depended on the availability of cryopreserved specimens, and the active tuberculosis cases were adults, whereas the controls were adolescents. With the diverse GMM-specific repertoire as input, a classifier achieved around 90% accuracy (AUROC 0.7 to 0.95), whereas GEM motif frequencies as input gave 70% accuracy. Active tuberculosis TCR-alpha repertoires showed smaller mean NN-distances to GMM-specific TCRs than IGRA-negative controls, suggesting clonal expansion of these TCRs.

The time point tag for this specimen amounts to: new active TB diagnosis, blood taken before or within 7 days of starting treatment. The active tuberculosis patients were newly diagnosed, HIV-seronegative South African adults aged 18 years or older. Confirmation of active tuberculosis was obtained by positive sputum smear microscopy and/or positive M. tuberculosis culture. Immunosequencing was performed on unsorted cryopreserved PBMC, with around 100,000 T cells per clinical donor covered on average. The junction carries 11 bases between V and J, which are trimmed by 4 bases and 7 bases respectively. CDR1 and CDR2 are read off the germline V gene as SGHTA and FQGNSA. The CDR3 goes from the cysteine to the phenylalanine over 13 residues. The sequence is cut down to CDR3 DNA, 39 bases in frame from base 1.

This TCR was sampled from an adult with tuberculosis. The chain joins TRBV7-2 to TRBJ1-5, and TRBD1 may be the D gene, going by 6 matching bases. The input for sequencing was PBMCs, taken at tuberculosis diagnosis. The sequenced DNA: TGTGCCAGCAGCTCACAGGGAATACAGCCCCAGCATTTT. Its protein reads: CASSSQGIQPQHF.